A selection of T cell receptor beta chains follows, all from one sample in a study of cytomegalovirus exposure and HLA in healthy donors. The method was immunoSEQ multiplex PCR; TCRdb's version includes in-frame clones alone and lacks a portion of them. Of 150,000 to 200,000 clones listed, under 80% are singletons. Sequenced: PBMCs. Receptor source: a man aged 40-55 years in good health and CMV-seronegative. Both conserved end residues are part of each CDR3.

V,CDR3
TRBV5-4,CASSFSGEETQYF
TRBV2,CASNRDTLGNQPQHF
TRBV5-8,CASSLWDRGNSPLHF
TRBV4-1,CASSQDLIPGETQYF
TRBV9,CASSYAPGTQYF
TRBV5-4,CASSSTLAGVWVGELFF
TRBV7-6,CASSLDNNEQFF
TRBV21-1,CASSTRQGSTDTQYF
TRBV18,CASSPTPGQDGYTF
TRBV6-1,CASTSRDTQYF
TRBV7-9,CASSPGGAITSQYF
TRBV6-5,CASSYSTAYQETQYF
TRBV13,CASSLTSSSREQYF
TRBV20-1,CSARGEGVYTF
TRBV15,CATSRVGEPTGDNYGYTF
TRBV4-3,CASSRAKAGFDGYTF
TRBV19,CASSLTGDGGGYTF
TRBV29-1,CSVELQTYEQYF
TRBV5-4,CASSFFRGEKLFF